One sample yielded the 5 T cell receptor beta chains listed below, sequenced in a study of blood T cell repertoires in COVID-19. The data were produced by immunoSEQ multiplex PCR, yet TCRdb's version contains in-frame clones alone and is incomplete. The sample shows some 68,000 clones, around 91% of them seen only once. The sequencing sample was made of peripheral blood. These receptor sequences come from a man over 45 with COVID-19, enrolled during active disease.

This rearrangement joins TRBV4-1 to TRBJ2-1; D is possibly TRBD2 (6 bases). The germline gives CDR1 MGHRA, CDR2 YSYEKL. The CDR3 consists of 16 residues. Deletions cut 2 bases from V and 4 bases from J, with 15 bases between. The CDR3 loop is CASSQLSGRRYNEQFF. For the CDR3, the DNA is TGCGCCAGCAGCCAACTGAGCGGGCGGAGATACAATGAGCAGTTCTTC.

This chain joins TRBV5-5 and TRBJ2-2; 11 bases are shared with TRBD1. Germline values: CDR1 SGHKS, CDR2 YYEKEE (reference sequence). The CDR3 runs to 17 residues. The J segment lost 7 bases and the V segment lost 4 bases, leaving 12 bases of the junction unmatched. The CDR3, as DNA: TGTGCCAGCAGCGTGGGACAGGGGGTTTTTGTTGGCGGGGAGCTGTTTTTT. This gives the protein CASSVGQGVFVGGELFF.

The rearrangement links TRBV7-3 to TRBJ1-1; no clear D. Germline assignment: CDR1 SGHTA and CDR2 FQGTGA. The CDR3 totals 13 residues. V lost 1 base, J lost 5 bases, and 8 bases lay in between. Here the CDR3 DNA reads TGTGCCAGCAGCTTAAAGGCGGGGACTGAAGCTTTCTTT. Encoded protein: CASSLKAGTEAFF.

This chain uses TRBV18 with TRBJ2-2, with 10 bases aligning to TRBD1. Per the germline V gene, CDR1 is KGHSH and CDR2 is LQKENI. The CDR3 spans 16 residues. With V trimmed by 0 bases and J by 3 bases, 1 base remained unmatched. The CDR3 sequence is CASSPPDRGYTGELFF. CDR3 nucleotide sequence: TGTGCCAGCTCACCACCGGACAGGGGGTACACCGGGGAGCTGTTTTTT.

The chain is built from TRBV4-3 and TRBJ2-1, with 15 bases lining up with TRBD2. J gave up 9 bases and V 3 bases, and 6 bases lay outside the gene matches. The CDR3 has 16 residues. CDR1 is LGHNA, CDR2 YSLEER, per germline. The CDR3 reads CASSHLGLAGGSEQFF. CDR3 in DNA: TGCGCCAGCAGCCACTTAGGACTAGCGGGAGGGAGTGAGCAGTTCTTC.